This TCR beta chain stems from a study of radiotherapy plus CTLA-4 blockade in lung cancer. Looked up from germline, CDR1 is SGHTA and CDR2 is FQGNSA. The V and J ends lost 4 bases and 4 bases respectively, with 17 bases between them. The CDR3 has 16 residues. Assay: immunoSEQ multiplex PCR; the TCRdb copy retains only in-frame clones and omits some. The sample includes tens of thousands of clones, more than 60% of them seen just once. The specimen comprised peripheral blood, sampled from a patient treated with radiotherapy plus ipilimumab. This chain connects TRBV7-2 to TRBJ1-5, with D possibly matching TRBD1 (6 bases). The sequence was obtained from a human donor with non-small cell lung cancer who had stable disease on radiotherapy plus ipilimumab. The CDR3 here is CASSSGAHEGNQPQHF. The DNA for the CDR3 is TGTGCCAGCAGCTCAGGGGCCCACGAAGGGAATCAGCCCCAGCATTTT.